A single sample gave rise to the 22 T cell receptor beta chains below, sequenced in a study of blood T cell repertoires in COVID-19. The data were produced by immunoSEQ multiplex PCR, yet TCRdb's version contains in-frame clones alone and is incomplete. The sample includes 100,000 to 150,000 clones, roughly three quarters of them seen just once. Sequenced input: peripheral blood. The receptors stem from a human donor in a cohort sampled during active COVID-19.

This clone has just a few counts. The V gene is TRBV6-5, the J gene TRBJ2-7; 9 bases agree with TRBD2. The germline V gene has CDR1 MNHEY and CDR2 SVGAGI. The CDR3 runs to 15 residues. V lost 2 bases to trimming and J lost 5 bases; unmatched junction nucleotides: 7. The CDR3 here is CASSYSASGINEQYF. The CDR3, as DNA: TGTGCCAGCAGTTACAGCGCTAGCGGGATCAACGAGCAGTACTTC.

The genes are TRBV4-1 and TRBJ2-7; maybe TRBD2 (7 bases). V shed 0 bases and J shed 3 bases, with 12 bases lying between them. Germline CDR1 reads MGHRA; CDR2 reads YSYEKL. The CDR3 has 15 amino acids. CDR3 DNA: TGCGCCAGCAGCCAAGAGTCGAGGGGGGGCTACGAGCAGTACTTC. The encoded protein is CASSQESRGGYEQYF.

This chain connects TRBV19 to TRBJ1-1, with 7 bases fitting TRBD1. Germline trimming cut 5 bases from V and 4 bases from J; bases unmatched to any gene: 4. The CDR3 is 13 residues long. Germline V gene data show CDR1 as LNHDA and CDR2 as SQIVND (reference sequence). CDR3 sequence reads: CASSLQGSTEAFF. CDR3 sequence (DNA): TGTGCCAGTAGTTTACAGGGGAGCACTGAAGCTTTCTTT.

The chain has TRBV24-1 and TRBJ2-7; possibly TRBD1 for D (6 bases). The length of the CDR3 is 13 residues. V shed 3 bases and J shed 3 bases, with 8 bases lying between them. CDR1 and CDR2 from the germline V gene are KGHDR and SFDVKD. Here the CDR3 reads CATSDEGDYEQYF. In DNA, the CDR3 is TGTGCCACCAGTGATGAGGGGGACTACGAGCAGTACTTC.

This rearrangement joins TRBV5-4 to TRBJ2-4; 7 bases match TRBD1. The ends lost 5 bases at V and 3 bases at J; junction bases unmatched: 2. CDR3 length: 13 residues. Germline V gene sequence: CDR1 SGHNT, CDR2 YYREEE (reference sequence). CDR3 loop: CASSDRDKNIQYF. CDR3 bases: TGTGCCAGCAGTGACAGGGACAAAAACATTCAGTACTTC.

The V gene is TRBV3-1 (or the pseudogene TRBV3-2), the J gene TRBJ1-2, with 7 bases aligning to TRBD1. The germline gives CDR1 LGHDT, CDR2 YNNKEL (reference sequence). V was clipped by 2 bases and J by 4 bases; unmatched bases: 4. The CDR3 extends over 14 amino acids. The DNA of the CDR3 is TGTGCCAGCAGCCAACAGGGGGGCGTCTATGGCTACACCTTC. Its protein is CASSQQGGVYGYTF.

This chain links TRBV19 with TRBJ1-6; D is undetermined. V gave up 5 bases and J gave up 9 bases, with 14 bases separating them. From germline, CDR1 is LNHDA and CDR2 SQIVND (reference sequence). The CDR3 runs to 14 residues. The CDR3 nucleotides read TGTGCCAGTAGTCCTAGTGGGAGGAGTTCACCCCTCCACTTT. Amino acid sequence: CASSPSGRSSPLHF.

This clone has a single count. This rearrangement joins TRBV6-2 or TRBV6-3 to TRBJ1-6, with D unclear. The V end was cut by 0 bases, the J end by 9 bases, with 6 bases between. Germline CDR1 MNHEY, CDR2 SVGEGT. The CDR3 consists of 13 residues. Here the CDR3 reads CASSYSRSSPLHF. CDR3 in DNA: TGTGCCAGCAGTTACTCGAGGTCTTCACCCCTCCACTTT.

J is TRBJ1-5 and V is TRBV27; 8 nucleotides line up with TRBD1. Germline V gene lookup returns CDR1 MNHEY and CDR2 SMNVEV (reference sequence). The CDR3 has 13 amino acids. The junction had 1 base not matched to a gene; V was cut back by 3 bases and J by 6 bases. The CDR3, as DNA: TGTGCCAGCAGTTTGGACAGGGTTCAGCCCCAGCATTTT. It yields the protein CASSLDRVQPQHF.

The gene calls are TRBV7-9 and TRBJ1-1, with D possibly matching TRBD1 (5 bases). The CDR3 sequence is 14 residues long. The ends were cut back, 1 base at V and 0 bases at J, with 6 bases in the middle. From germline, CDR1 is SEHNR and CDR2 FQNEAQ (reference sequence). Here the CDR3 DNA reads TGTGCCAGCAGCTTAGGGGGCATGAACACTGAAGCTTTCTTT. This sequence encodes CASSLGGMNTEAFF.

The V gene is TRBV6-5, the J gene TRBJ1-1; D not resolved. Per the germline V gene, CDR1 is MNHEY and CDR2 is SVGAGI. V was trimmed by 6 bases and J by 5 bases, leaving 7 bases between them. The CDR3 length is 11 residues. The CDR3 sequence: CASRSGTEAFF. Written as DNA, the CDR3 is TGTGCCAGCAGAAGCGGTACTGAAGCTTTCTTT.

This chain links TRBV15 with TRBJ1-1, with D unresolved. Germline V gives CDR1 LNHNV, CDR2 YYDKDF (reference sequence). The V end was cut by 1 base, the J end by 3 bases, with 15 bases between. This CDR3 comprises 16 residues. This chain's CDR3 is CATSRGRPTAYTEAFF. The CDR3 bases are TGTGCCACCAGCAGAGGTCGACCGACTGCCTACACTGAAGCTTTCTTT.

The rearrangement links TRBV5-4 to TRBJ1-6; 7 nucleotides line up with TRBD1. The V segment lost 0 bases and the J segment 5 bases; nucleotides outside the gene matches: 2. This CDR3 contains 15 residues. Germline V gives CDR1 SGHNT, CDR2 YYREEE (reference sequence). Here the CDR3 reads CASSLEGGDNSPLHF. The CDR3 DNA is TGTGCCAGCAGCTTGGAAGGGGGCGATAATTCACCCCTCCACTTT.

CDR3 loop: CASSYGRPANYGYTF. DNA for the CDR3: TGTGCCAGCAGTTACGGGCGCCCAGCTAACTATGGCTACACCTTC. The rearrangement joins TRBV6-5 to TRBJ1-2; D unclear. Looked up from germline, CDR1 is MNHEY and CDR2 is SVGAGI. This CDR3 is built from 15 residues. The germline V and J ends were trimmed by 2 bases and 0 bases, with 10 bases remaining between them.

This chain links TRBV6-5 with TRBJ2-7; TRBD1 is a possible D gene (8 bases). There are 14 residues in the CDR3. V lost 4 bases, J lost 4 bases, and 14 bases lay in between. The germline gives CDR1 MNHEY, CDR2 SVGAGI. For the CDR3, the DNA is TGTGCCAGCAGTTTTGAACAGGGGGGGTACGAGCAGTACTTC. Translated, it gives CASSFEQGGYEQYF.

This sequence joins TRBV6-1 and TRBJ1-6; D not resolved. CDR3 size: 15 residues. Trimming took off 2 bases at V and 4 bases at J, with 9 bases between the two ends. The germline V gene encodes CDR1 MNHNS and CDR2 SASEGT. Here the CDR3 DNA reads TGTGCCAGCAGTGAAAATTGGCTGTATAATTCACCCCTCCACTTT. Its protein is CASSENWLYNSPLHF.

This clone is a singleton in its sample. V usage is TRBV6-1 and J usage is TRBJ1-1; possibly TRBD1 for D (5 bases). Germline CDR1 MNHNS, CDR2 SASEGT. V lost 1 base and J 4 bases, leaving 16 bases between the germline ends. This CDR3 is built from 16 residues. The CDR3 DNA is TGTGCCAGCAGTGAAGAGGTGGGTCGGGGGTCCACTGAAGCTTTCTTT. Amino acid sequence: CASSEEVGRGSTEAFF.

The chain is built from TRBV7-2 and TRBJ2-7, with 10 positions matching TRBD2. Germline V gene data show CDR1 as SGHTA and CDR2 as FQGNSA. The CDR3 is made up of 14 amino acids. J was trimmed by 4 bases and V by 2 bases; bases with no gene match: 2. CDR3: CASSLIAGGYEQYF. The DNA for the CDR3 is TGTGCCAGCAGCTTAATAGCGGGAGGTTACGAGCAGTACTTC.

The chain is built from TRBV5-6 and TRBJ2-7; 7 bases are shared with TRBD1. The CDR3 length is 16 residues. Germline V gene data show CDR1 as SGHDT and CDR2 as YYEEEE. V shed 1 base and J 2 bases; nucleotides not matched to a gene: 9. As DNA, the CDR3 is TGTGCCAGCAGCTTGAGAGTCGGGACAGACGCCTACGAGCAGTACTTC. The encoded protein is CASSLRVGTDAYEQYF.

V usage is TRBV3-1 (or the pseudogene TRBV3-2) and J usage is TRBJ1-1; TRBD1 matches at 8 bases. Looked up from germline, CDR1 is LGHDT and CDR2 is YNNKEL (reference sequence). This CDR3 has 12 amino acids. The J segment lost 14 bases and the V segment lost 5 bases, leaving 10 bases of the junction unmatched. The CDR3 bases are TGTGCCAGCAGCTTACGACAGGGGTGGTTGTTCTTT. Its translation: CASSLRQGWLFF.

V gene TRBV4-1 combines with J gene TRBJ1-1, with 7 bases matching TRBD1. The CDR3 covers 19 residues. Trimming at V came to 0 bases and at J to 1 base, leaving 14 bases not matched to a gene. CDR1 is MGHRA, CDR2 YSYEKL, per germline. The CDR3 region has the DNA TGCGCCAGCAGCCAAGAATTGGGGCGGGACAGAAGAAAGAACACTGAAGCTTTCTTT. Translated: CASSQELGRDRRKNTEAFF.

The J gene is TRBJ1-1, the V gene TRBV5-1; D perhaps matches TRBD1 (5 bases). The CDR3 is made up of 15 amino acids. The V gene's germline CDR1 is SGHRS and CDR2 YFSETQ. The V end lost 0 bases, the J end lost 1 base, and 10 bases lay between the germline ends. In DNA, the CDR3 is TGCGCCAGCAGCTTGGCCAGACAGAGGAACACTGAAGCTTTCTTT. Translating it yields CASSLARQRNTEAFF.